The sequence of this T cell receptor beta chain was determined in a study of shared clonotypes between healthy human individuals. V was trimmed by 0 bases and J by 6 bases, leaving 6 bases between them. CDR1 is DFQATT and CDR2 is SNEGSKA in the germline V gene (reference sequence). This CDR3 is built from 11 residues. General study points: It was only blood that was sampled, and tissue repertoires likely differ. Generation probabilities of non-shared clonotypes were lower (relative to those shared by all four donors). Even with large depth, rarefaction showed that sorted-subset sequencing was incomplete.

With respect to this clone: What it recognizes is unknown.

Clones were read by immunoSEQ multiplex PCR, and TCRdb kept only the in-frame ones, dropping some. The sample includes some 2,500,000 clones, 85% to 95% of them seen just once. This receptor was obtained from a young man in good health. Some clones in this sample may be carry-over from other donors' samples. The gene calls are TRBV20-1 and TRBJ2-7; perhaps TRBD1 as D (6 bases). Sequencing was done on a sample of naive CD4+ T cells from PBMCs. Subset defined: CD45RA+ positively selected. The CDR3 reads CSAREQGEQYF. CDR3 nucleotide sequence: TGCAGTGCTAGAGAACAGGGCGAGCAGTACTTC.